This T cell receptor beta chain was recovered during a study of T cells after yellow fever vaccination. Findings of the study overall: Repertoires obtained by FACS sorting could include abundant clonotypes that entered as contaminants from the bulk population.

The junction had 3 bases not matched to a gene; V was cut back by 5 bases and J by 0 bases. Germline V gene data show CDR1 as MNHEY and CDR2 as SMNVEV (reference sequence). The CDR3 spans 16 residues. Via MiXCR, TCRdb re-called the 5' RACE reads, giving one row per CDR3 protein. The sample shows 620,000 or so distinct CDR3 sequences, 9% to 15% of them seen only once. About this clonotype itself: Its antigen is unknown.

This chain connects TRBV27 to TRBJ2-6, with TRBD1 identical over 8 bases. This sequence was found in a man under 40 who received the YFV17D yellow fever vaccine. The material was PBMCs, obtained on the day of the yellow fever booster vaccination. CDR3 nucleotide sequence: TGTGCCAGCAGTGCCGGGACAGGCTCTGGGGCCAACGTCCTGACTTTC. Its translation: CASSAGTGSGANVLTF.